This T cell receptor beta chain was captured in a study of T cell clones after liver transplantation. Study-wide findings and caveats: Rather than being deleted, graft donor-reactive T cells may have moved into the graft.

TCRdb keeps only in-frame clones here, not all; method: immunoSEQ multiplex PCR. The sample shows approximately 5,000 clones, roughly 41% of them seen only once. This CDR3 has 14 amino acids. The germline V gene encodes CDR1 SGDLS and CDR2 YYNGEE. Points on this clone: The antigen is undetermined. At one boundary the junction diverges from the germline segment, which might be a read error.

Alloreactive TCRbeta sequences came from sequencing proliferating CFSE-low cells in the MLR. This clonotype was sampled from a human patient who received a liver transplant. These T cells may partly come from the graft donor. V usage is TRBV9 and J usage is TRBJ2-1; 7 nucleotides line up with TRBD2. The material sequenced was CD4+ T cells from cultured PBMCs. CDR3 DNA sequence: TGTGCCAGCGCATCCGAGCGGGATTTGAATGGGCAGTTCTTC. Translating gives CASASERDLNGQFF.